A selection of T cell receptor beta chains follows, all from one sample in a study of cytomegalovirus exposure and HLA in healthy donors. Assay used: immunoSEQ multiplex PCR; TCRdb lists only in-frame clones, some missing. Of 80,000 to 90,000 clones in the sample, approximately 96% were seen once. What was sequenced was PBMCs. These receptors were obtained from a man younger than 35 in good health and CMV-seronegative. Both conserved end residues are part of each CDR3. The D gene is left open where the match is weak. Some rows have no size entry. The others give once, few or many, or a class for an expanded clone.

j_call	v_call	d_call	clone_size	cdr3_aa	cdr3_nt
TRBJ2-7	TRBV25-1	-	-	CASSSRTVYYEQYF	TGTGCCAGCAGTAGCCGGACAGTTTACTACGAGCAGTACTTC
TRBJ2-7	TRBV29-1	TRBD1	-	CSVELATGTYEQYF	TGCAGCGTTGAATTGGCGACAGGGACCTACGAGCAGTACTTC
TRBJ2-3	TRBV7-9	TRBD1	-	CASSLRDRASADTQYF	TGTGCCAGCAGCTTAAGGGACAGGGCGTCCGCAGATACGCAGTATTTT
TRBJ2-2	TRBV10-1	TRBD2	-	CASSDTSGSFNGELFF	TGCGCCAGCAGTGATACTAGCGGGAGCTTCAACGGGGAGCTGTTTTTT
TRBJ1-4	TRBV2	TRBD1	once	CASSALTGEEKLFF	TGTGCCAGCAGTGCCCTGACAGGGGAGGAAAAACTGTTTTTT
TRBJ1-2	TRBV14	TRBD1	-	CASSQLTGAYGYTF	TGTGCCAGCAGCCAACTGACAGGGGCATATGGCTACACCTTC
TRBJ1-2	TRBV4-1	-	-	CASSPTQAGIYGYTF	TGCGCCAGCAGCCCCACCCAGGCAGGGATATATGGCTACACCTTC
TRBJ2-3	TRBV4-1	TRBD2	-	CASSQGGRGKTDTQYF	TGCGCCAGCAGCCAAGGTGGGAGGGGAAAAACAGATACGCAGTATTTT
TRBJ1-1	TRBV21-1	-	-	CASSTIRDRGLNTEAFF	TGTGCCAGCAGCACCATCCGGGACAGGGGGCTGAACACTGAAGCTTTCTTT
TRBJ1-1	TRBV9	-	-	CASSISPDTEAFF	TGTGCCAGCAGCATATCCCCGGACACTGAAGCTTTCTTT
TRBJ2-4	TRBV7-6	-	-	CASSLDPSPGSIQYF	TGTGCCAGCAGCTTAGATCCTAGCCCGGGGAGCATTCAGTACTTC
TRBJ2-7	TRBV7-4	TRBD1	-	CASSLGGTGAYEQYF	TGTGCCAGCAGCTTAGGTGGGACAGGGGCCTACGAGCAGTACTTC
TRBJ2-4	TRBV7-9	-	-	CASSGVVNIQYF	TGTGCCAGCTCAGGGGTTGTGAACATTCAGTACTTC
TRBJ1-2	TRBV29-1	TRBD1	-	CSVLQGADYGYTF	TGCAGCGTTTTGCAGGGGGCCGACTATGGCTACACCTTC
TRBJ2-1	TRBV11-3	TRBD1	-	CASRGTGGHNEQFF	TGTGCCAGCAGGGGGACAGGAGGACACAATGAGCAGTTCTTC
TRBJ2-1	TRBV11-3	TRBD2	-	CASSLDGLAGANEQFF	TGTGCCAGCAGCTTAGATGGCCTAGCGGGAGCTAATGAGCAGTTCTTC
TRBJ2-7	TRBV11-1	-	-	CASSLDSGLYEQYF	TGTGCCAGCAGCTTAGACTCAGGGTTATACGAGCAGTACTTC
TRBJ1-5	TRBV7-9	TRBD1	once	CASSHQQGGGNQPQHF	TGTGCCAGCAGCCACCAACAGGGGGGAGGCAATCAGCCCCAGCATTTT
TRBJ1-2	TRBV9	-	-	CASSVGHSYGYTF	TGTGCCAGCAGCGTGGGACACAGCTATGGCTACACCTTC
TRBJ2-1	TRBV15	-	-	CATSRARYNEQFF	TGTGCCACCAGCAGAGCCAGATACAATGAGCAGTTCTTC
TRBJ1-2	TRBV5-1	TRBD1	-	CASSLTEQGAVGYTF	TGCGCCAGCAGCTTGACGGAACAGGGGGCGGTTGGCTACACCTTC
TRBJ2-3	TRBV28	-	-	CASSFQGPTDTQYF	TGTGCCAGCAGTTTCCAGGGCCCCACAGATACGCAGTATTTT
TRBJ1-5	TRBV1	-	-	CTSSQDPLNQPQHF	TGCACCAGCAGCCAAGATCCCCTCAATCAGCCCCAGCATTTT
TRBJ1-2	TRBV28	-	-	CATSRDYGYTF	TGTGCCACTTCGAGGGACTATGGCTACACCTTC
TRBJ2-5	TRBV5-1	TRBD1	-	CASSLGDRVSFWETQYF	TGCGCCAGCAGCTTGGGGGACAGGGTATCCTTTTGGGAGACCCAGTACTTC
TRBJ1-3	TRBV7-9	TRBD1	-	CASSRRQGPALSSGNTIYF	TGTGCCAGCAGCCGCAGACAGGGACCAGCTCTTAGCTCTGGAAACACCATATATTTT
TRBJ2-1	TRBV27	-	-	CASSSSLAYEQFF	TGTGCCAGCAGTTCCTCCCTAGCCTATGAGCAGTTCTTC
TRBJ1-4	TRBV6-1	-	-	CATKEIGSNEKLFF	TGTGCCACCAAGGAGATCGGCTCAAATGAAAAACTGTTTTTT
TRBJ2-7	TRBV7-9	TRBD2	-	CASSSTPGLAVYEQYF	TGTGCCAGCAGCTCGACACCGGGACTAGCGGTCTACGAGCAGTACTTC
TRBJ1-1	TRBV7-2	TRBD1	-	CASSARQGGKTEAFF	TGTGCCAGCAGCGCCAGACAGGGAGGAAAAACTGAAGCTTTCTTT
TRBJ2-3	TRBV10-3	-	-	CAISDTVFSTDTQYF	TGTGCCATCAGCGACACAGTTTTTAGCACAGATACGCAGTATTTT
TRBJ2-7	TRBV21-1	-	-	CASSKVRLDRPYEQYF	TGTGCCAGCAGCAAAGTTCGCCTTGACAGACCCTACGAGCAGTACTTC
TRBJ2-3	TRBV5-4	-	-	CASSLQVGDTQYF	TGTGCCAGCAGTTTACAGGTCGGTGATACGCAGTATTTT
TRBJ2-1	TRBV28	TRBD2	-	CASSLLAAGGYHNEQFF	TGTGCCAGCAGTTTATTGGCGGCGGGAGGGTACCACAATGAGCAGTTCTTC
TRBJ1-1	TRBV10-3	TRBD1	-	CAISDPQGGMNTEAFF	TGTGCCATCAGTGATCCCCAGGGGGGCATGAACACTGAAGCTTTCTTT
TRBJ2-1	TRBV29-1	-	-	CSGRRGNEQFF	TGCAGCGGGCGGCGGGGTAACGAGCAGTTCTTC